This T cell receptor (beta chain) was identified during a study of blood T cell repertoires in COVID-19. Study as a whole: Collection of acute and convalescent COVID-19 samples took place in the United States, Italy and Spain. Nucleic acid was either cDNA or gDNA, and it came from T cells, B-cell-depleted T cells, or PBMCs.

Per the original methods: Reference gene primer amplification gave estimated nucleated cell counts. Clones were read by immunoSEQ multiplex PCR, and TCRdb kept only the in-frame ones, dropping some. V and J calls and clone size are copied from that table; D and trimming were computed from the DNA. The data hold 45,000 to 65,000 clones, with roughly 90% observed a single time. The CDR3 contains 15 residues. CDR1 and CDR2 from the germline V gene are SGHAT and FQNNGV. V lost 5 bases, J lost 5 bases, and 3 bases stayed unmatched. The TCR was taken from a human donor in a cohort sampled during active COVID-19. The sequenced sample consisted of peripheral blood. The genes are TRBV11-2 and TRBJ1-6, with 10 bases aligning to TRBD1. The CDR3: CASSPGQGDNSPLHF. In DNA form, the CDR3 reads TGTGCCAGCAGCCCCGGACAGGGGGATAATTCACCCCTCCACTTT. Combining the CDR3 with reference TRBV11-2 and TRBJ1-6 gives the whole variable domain EAGVAQSPRYKIIEKRQSVAFWCNPISGHATLYWYQQILGQGPKLLIQFQNNGVVDDSQLPKDRFSAERLKGVDSTLKIQPAKLEDSAVYLCASSPGQGDNSPLHFGNGTRLTVT.